This TCR beta chain came from a study of identical twins. TCRdb used MiXCR to reprocess the 5' RACE reads, holding one entry per CDR3 protein. This sample yields approximately 1.8 million distinct CDR3 sequences, of which less than 40% are seen a single time; around 0.25% belongs to the top ten. In its sample, this clonotype was seen a few times. Germline loops: CDR1 ENHRY, CDR2 SYGVKD. This CDR3 has 14 amino acids. V was shortened by 7 bases and J by 1 base, with 13 bases between the two germline ends. The TCR originated in a newborn girl in good health. Sequencing was carried out using cord blood. The rearrangement uses TRBV10-3 and TRBJ2-5; D is ambiguous. The CDR3 is CAIKALRTQETQYF. For the CDR3, the DNA is TGTGCCATCAAGGCTCTACGGACCCAAGAGACCCAGTACTTC.